The TCR beta chain under discussion was sequenced for a study of beta chain features in type 1 diabetes. Study-level findings and limits: At VDJ recombination sites, type 1 diabetes patients had fewer insertions and more deleted nucleotides.

CD45RO/CCR7/CD25/CD127/CD95/CD27 separated CD4+ naive, central memory, regulatory and stem cell-like memory cells by sorting. In regard to this clone: Its specificity is unknown.

Sequenced material consisted of expressed TCRB transcripts (all of the isolated RNA was reverse transcribed). Sequencing was performed with immunoSEQ multiplex PCR; in TCRdb, only in-frame clones are kept and a portion is missing. This sample has 220,000 or so clones, with 55% to 70% found just once. This TCR derives from a man in his thirties or forties in good health. The material sequenced was naive CD4+ T cells from blood.

The CDR3 protein is CSVEWGEDTQYF. CDR3 DNA sequence: TGCAGCGTAGAATGGGGGGAAGATACGCAGTATTTT. The chain is built from TRBV29-1 and TRBJ2-3; D possibly corresponds to TRBD2 (6 bases). Germline CDR1 is SQVTM and CDR2 is ANQGSEA. The V end lost 6 bases, the J end lost 5 bases, and 12 bases lay between the germline ends. The CDR3 has 12 residues.